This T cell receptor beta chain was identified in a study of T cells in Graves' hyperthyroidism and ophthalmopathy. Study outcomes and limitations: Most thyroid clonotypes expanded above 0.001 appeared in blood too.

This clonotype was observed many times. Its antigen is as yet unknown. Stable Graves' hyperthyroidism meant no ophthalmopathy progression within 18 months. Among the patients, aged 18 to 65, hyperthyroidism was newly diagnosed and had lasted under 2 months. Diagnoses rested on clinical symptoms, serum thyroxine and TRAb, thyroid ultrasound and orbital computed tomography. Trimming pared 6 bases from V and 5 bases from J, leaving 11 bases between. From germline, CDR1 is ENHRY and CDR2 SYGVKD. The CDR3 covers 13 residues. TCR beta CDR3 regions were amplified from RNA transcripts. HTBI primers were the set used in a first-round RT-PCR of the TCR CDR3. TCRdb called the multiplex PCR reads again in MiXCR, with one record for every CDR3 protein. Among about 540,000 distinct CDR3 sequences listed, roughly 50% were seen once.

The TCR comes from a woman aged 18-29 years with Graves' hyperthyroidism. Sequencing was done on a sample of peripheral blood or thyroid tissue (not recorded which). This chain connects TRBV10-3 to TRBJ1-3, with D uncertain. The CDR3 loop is CAIRTGPRNTIYF. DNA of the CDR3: TGTGCCATCAGGACCGGGCCCCGAAACACCATATATTTT.